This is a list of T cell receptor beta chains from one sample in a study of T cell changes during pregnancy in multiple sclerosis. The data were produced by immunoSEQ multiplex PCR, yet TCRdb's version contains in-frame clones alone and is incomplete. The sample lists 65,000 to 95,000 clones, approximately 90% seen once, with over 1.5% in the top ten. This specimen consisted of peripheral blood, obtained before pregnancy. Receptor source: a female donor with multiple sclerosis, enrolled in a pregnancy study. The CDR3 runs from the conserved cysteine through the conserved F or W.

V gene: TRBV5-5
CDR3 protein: CASSLDLGQLSLHF

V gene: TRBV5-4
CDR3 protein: CASSPAAAEGNTIYF

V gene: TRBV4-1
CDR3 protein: CASSIWTGALYEQYF

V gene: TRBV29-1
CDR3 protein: CSVGWDIWAFF

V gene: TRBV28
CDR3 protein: CASSPPEYGYTF

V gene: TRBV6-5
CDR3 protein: CASSYSYEQFF

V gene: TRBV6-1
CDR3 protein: CASNRGLNSDTQYF

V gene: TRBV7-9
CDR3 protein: CASSSRYATNEKLFF

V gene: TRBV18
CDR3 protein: CASSPPSLNEKLFF

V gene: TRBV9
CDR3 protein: CASSVSVSDTQYF

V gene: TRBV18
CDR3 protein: CASSPGLANSYEQYF

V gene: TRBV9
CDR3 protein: CASSLDPGEQFF

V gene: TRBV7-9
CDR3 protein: CASSHVGGQEGYTF

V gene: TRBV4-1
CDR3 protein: CASSQAPASGQNIQYF

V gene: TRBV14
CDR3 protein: CASSQDLGVIYGYTF

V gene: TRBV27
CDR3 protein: CASSWGQGNQPQHF

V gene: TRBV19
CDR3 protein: CASSISSATNEKLFF

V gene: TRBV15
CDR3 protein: CATSRDRGGLVQHF

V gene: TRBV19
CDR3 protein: CASSIAGGPHNEQFF

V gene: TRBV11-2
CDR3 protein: CASSPTRRGLGEQFF

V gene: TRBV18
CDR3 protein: CASSPRRQGSNSPLHF

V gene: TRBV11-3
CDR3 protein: CASSLGWGGQGTNEQFF

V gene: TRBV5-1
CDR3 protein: CASSLLAGASEQYF

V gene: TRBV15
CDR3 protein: CATRDSSKNIQYF

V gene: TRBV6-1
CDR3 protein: CASSPGGNTIYF

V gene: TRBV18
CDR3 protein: CASSPQGFGNQPQHF

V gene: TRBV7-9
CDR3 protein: CASIRGGATQFF

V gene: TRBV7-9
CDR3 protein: CASSPMGGGGTDTQYF

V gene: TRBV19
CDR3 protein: CASSMRTGNQPQHF

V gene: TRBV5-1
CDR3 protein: CASSPSRQATDTQYF

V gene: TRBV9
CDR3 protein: CASSVGRGGDTDTQYF